One and the same sample provided the 19 T cell receptor beta chains below, sequenced in a study of CD8+ T cells in alopecia areata. RNA was extracted and reverse transcribed into cDNA as the sequencing template. Sequencing used immunoSEQ multiplex PCR; TCRdb keeps in-frame clones, though not all of them. The sample records about 140,000 clones, roughly 50% being singletons. The sample was CD4+ T cells sorted from blood. The receptor source for this set is a human donor in good health.

This chain joins TRBV29-1 and TRBJ1-1; a weak D match, TRBD1 (6 bases). Per germline, CDR1 SQVTM and CDR2 ANQGSEA. Between the trimmed V and J ends, which lost 7 bases and 0 bases, there was a span of 12 bases. The CDR3 extends over 13 amino acids. The CDR3 protein is CSATGAMNTEAFF. CDR3 nucleotides: TGCAGCGCGACAGGAGCCATGAACACTGAAGCTTTCTTT.

The chain joins TRBV7-9 to TRBJ2-5; 10 bases match TRBD2. Germline V gene lookup returns CDR1 SEHNR and CDR2 FQNEAQ (reference sequence). The CDR3 is 17 residues long. J was trimmed by 3 bases and V by 6 bases; bases with no gene match: 13. CDR3 residues: CASRQLAGSHGKETQYF. The CDR3 region has the DNA TGTGCCAGCAGGCAACTAGCGGGGTCCCATGGAAAAGAGACCCAGTACTTC.

The V gene is TRBV5-1, the J gene TRBJ2-5; tentatively, D is TRBD2 (6 bases). Germline CDR1 is SGHRS and CDR2 is YFSETQ. The CDR3 is made up of 13 amino acids. Trimming pared 3 bases from V and 5 bases from J, leaving 11 bases between. The CDR3 sequence: CASSSVGRETQYF. The DNA of the CDR3 is TGCGCCAGCAGCTCCGTAGGGAGGGAGACCCAGTACTTC.

V and J are TRBV5-1 and TRBJ2-3; D unclear. V lost 1 base to trimming and J lost 6 bases, with 6 bases between them. This CDR3 has 12 amino acids. Germline CDR1 is SGHRS and CDR2 is YFSETQ. The CDR3 DNA reads as TGCGCCAGCAGCTTGCACGCGGATACGCAGTATTTT. Residues: CASSLHADTQYF.

The chain is built from TRBV30 and TRBJ2-3; the D is unclear. This CDR3 is built from 13 residues. The V end was cut by 2 bases, the J end by 6 bases, with 12 bases between. Germline loops: CDR1 GTSNPN, CDR2 SVGIG (reference sequence). This CDR3 reads CAWSLTSGDTQYF. The CDR3 region has the DNA TGTGCCTGGAGTTTGACCAGTGGGGATACGCAGTATTTT.

J is TRBJ2-7 and V is TRBV9; weak D call: TRBD2 (6 bases). This CDR3 contains 14 residues. The germline CDR1 and CDR2 sequences are SGDLS and YYNGEE. V lost 3 bases, J lost 6 bases, and 16 bases lay in between. The chain's CDR3 is CASSAGGPSGEQYF. The CDR3 DNA follows: TGTGCCAGCAGCGCCGGAGGGCCCTCGGGCGAGCAGTACTTC.

This chain uses TRBV2 with TRBJ2-7; TRBD2 matches at 8 bases. Unmatched junction bases numbered 5, after V lost 8 bases and J lost 2 bases. CDR1 SNHLY and CDR2 FYNNEI come from the germline V gene. The CDR3 is 13 amino acids. The CDR3 here is CASGREVTYEQYF. The CDR3 DNA reads TGTGCCAGCGGGCGGGAGGTCACCTACGAGCAGTACTTC.

The J gene is TRBJ2-1, the V gene TRBV29-1, with 12 bases lining up with TRBD1. The ends lost 3 bases at V and 9 bases at J; junction bases unmatched: 6. Germline CDR1 SQVTM, CDR2 ANQGSEA. CDR3 length equals 14 residues. The CDR3 protein is CSVERDRGQGEQFF. In DNA form, the CDR3 reads TGCAGCGTTGAGCGGGACAGGGGGCAGGGTGAGCAGTTCTTC.

The V and J genes are TRBV28 and TRBJ2-5, with D possibly matching TRBD2 (5 bases). Germline CDR1 MDHEN, CDR2 SYDVKM. Deletions cut 5 bases from V and 5 bases from J, with 21 bases between. The length of the CDR3 is 16 residues. CDR3 protein: CASSVQTRPPPETQYF. The CDR3 DNA reads as TGTGCCAGCAGTGTTCAAACTAGACCCCCCCCGGAGACCCAGTACTTC.

CDR3 sequence (DNA): TGCGCCAGCAGCCCCCAGGGACATAATACGGAGACCCAGTACTTC. As protein: CASSPQGHNTETQYF. The rearrangement uses TRBV5-1 and TRBJ2-5; a possible D gene is TRBD1 (6 bases). CDR1 and CDR2 (germline): SGHRS, YFSETQ. V gave up 4 bases and J gave up 5 bases, with 18 bases separating them. This CDR3 region has 15 residues.

The chain uses TRBV11-2 and TRBJ2-7; D might be TRBD1 (8 bases). V was pared by 5 bases and J by 6 bases, with 23 bases between. This CDR3 is built from 16 residues. Germline V lookup: CDR1 SGHAT, CDR2 FQNNGV. The CDR3, as DNA: TGTGCCAGCAGCCCTCTGACAGGGGAGGGACCCGGCGAGCAGTACTTC. This encodes CASSPLTGEGPGEQYF.

The V gene is TRBV27, the J gene TRBJ1-5, with TRBD1 matching over 7 bases. After removal of 10 bases from V and 0 bases from J, the junction contained 9 bases not matched to a gene. The CDR3 contains 15 residues. From germline, CDR1 is MNHEY and CDR2 SMNVEV (reference sequence). CDR3 sequence (DNA): TGTGCCACCTCTCCGGGACAGTATAGCAATCAGCCCCAGCATTTT. It translates to CATSPGQYSNQPQHF.

CDR3 sequence reads: CASSQTGYQETQYF. The CDR3 DNA reads as TGTGCCAGCAGCCAAACAGGGTACCAAGAGACCCAGTACTTC. The chain combines TRBV5-4 with TRBJ2-5; a possible D gene is TRBD1 (6 bases). V dropped 4 bases and J dropped 0 bases, with 10 bases sitting between them. Germline assignment: CDR1 SGHNT and CDR2 YYREEE (reference sequence). The CDR3 has 14 residues.

The genes are TRBV7-2 and TRBJ2-1; D possibly matches TRBD1 or TRBD2 (5 bases each). The CDR3 contains 16 residues. The germline CDR1 and CDR2 sequences are SGHTA and FQGNSA. The V end was cut by 3 bases, the J end by 0 bases, with 12 bases between. Here the CDR3 reads CASSFFGTLSYNEQFF. The CDR3, as DNA: TGTGCCAGCAGCTTTTTCGGGACGCTCTCCTACAATGAGCAGTTCTTC.

The chain recombines TRBV5-6 with TRBJ2-7, with D maybe TRBD1 (6 bases). The germline CDR1 and CDR2 sequences are SGHDT and YYEEEE. With 1 base removed from V and 2 bases from J, the gap between germline ends came to 16 bases. The CDR3 consists of 16 residues. DNA for the CDR3: TGTGCCAGCAGCTTGTTCGGCAGGGGTCGAACCTACGAGCAGTACTTC. It translates to CASSLFGRGRTYEQYF.

In the case of this clone: This sample includes further DNA sequences coding for the same CDR3. The chain carries TRBV5-1 and TRBJ1-2; the D is unclear. The germline V and J ends were trimmed by 0 bases and 8 bases, with 11 bases remaining between them. Germline V CDR1 and CDR2: SGHRS, YFSETQ. The CDR3 extends over 13 amino acids. The DNA of the CDR3 is TGCGCCAGCAGCTTGGACGGTGTGAGAGGCTACACCTTC. Translation gives CASSLDGVRGYTF.

This clone was seen a handful of times. Other DNA sequences in the sample encode the same CDR3. The chain couples TRBV29-1 to TRBJ2-5, with D perhaps assigned TRBD1 or TRBD2 (5 bases each). This CDR3 is 12 amino acids long. CDR1 and CDR2 from the germline V gene are SQVTM and ANQGSEA. V was trimmed by 6 bases and J by 2 bases, leaving 10 bases between them. In DNA form, the CDR3 reads TGCAGCGTCCGGGACGGACAAGAGACCCAGTACTTC. It encodes CSVRDGQETQYF.

The rearrangement uses TRBV18 and TRBJ1-5; 7 nucleotides match TRBD1. The CDR3 extends over 15 amino acids. Germline lookup yields CDR1 KGHSH and CDR2 LQKENI. V shed 3 bases, J shed 3 bases, and the junction held 5 bases outside the gene matches. The CDR3 DNA reads as TGTGCCAGCTCACCGAGACAGGGTTACAATCAGCCCCAGCATTTT. Translating it yields CASSPRQGYNQPQHF.

The genes are TRBV5-6 and TRBJ2-3, with 12 nucleotides matching TRBD2. The germline CDR1 and CDR2 sequences are SGHDT and YYEEEE. J was trimmed by 6 bases and V by 4 bases; bases with no gene match: 6. The CDR3 has 15 amino acids. The CDR3 here is CASSPRLAGADTQYF. In DNA, the CDR3 is TGTGCCAGCAGCCCTCGACTAGCGGGAGCGGATACGCAGTATTTT.